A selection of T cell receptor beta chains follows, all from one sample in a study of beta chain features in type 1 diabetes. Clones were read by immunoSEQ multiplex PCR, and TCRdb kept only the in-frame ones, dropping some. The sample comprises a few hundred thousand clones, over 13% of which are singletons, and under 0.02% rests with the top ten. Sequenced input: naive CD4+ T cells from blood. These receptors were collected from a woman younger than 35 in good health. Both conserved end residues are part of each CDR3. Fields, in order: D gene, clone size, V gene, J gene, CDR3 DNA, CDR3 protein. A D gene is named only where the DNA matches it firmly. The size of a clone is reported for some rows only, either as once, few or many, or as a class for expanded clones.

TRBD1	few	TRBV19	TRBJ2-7	TGTGCCAGTAGTATGAGCAGGGGGTTCTCCTACGAGCAGTACTTC	CASSMSRGFSYEQYF
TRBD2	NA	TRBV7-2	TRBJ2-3	TGTGCCAGCAGCTTAATACTAGCGGGAGGGTCGACGCAGTATTTT	CASSLILAGGSTQYF
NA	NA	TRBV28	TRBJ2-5	TGTGCCAGCAGTAGCCAGGGAAGGGGGAAAGAGACCCAGTACTTC	CASSSQGRGKETQYF
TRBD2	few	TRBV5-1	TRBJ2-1	TGCGCCAGCAGCTTGGAAGTTAGCGGGAGCCACGATGAGCAGTTCTTC	CASSLEVSGSHDEQFF
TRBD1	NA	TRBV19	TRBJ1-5	TGTGCCAGTATCTCAACCGGGACAGGGTTGGGGAATCAGCCCCAGCATTTT	CASISTGTGLGNQPQHF
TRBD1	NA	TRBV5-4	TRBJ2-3	TGTGCCAGCAGCTTGTTTATGACAGGGGGTACAGATACGCAGTATTTT	CASSLFMTGGTDTQYF
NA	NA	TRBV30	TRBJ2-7	TGTGCCTGGAGTGTCTCGCCCTACGAGCAGTACTTC	CAWSVSPYEQYF
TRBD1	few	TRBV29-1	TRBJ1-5	TGCAGCGTAATGGACAGGGAGACTCAGCCCCAGCATTTT	CSVMDRETQPQHF
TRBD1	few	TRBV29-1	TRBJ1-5	TGCAGCGTTGAAGATCGGGACAGGGCACAGCATTTT	CSVEDRDRAQHF
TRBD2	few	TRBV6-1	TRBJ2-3	TGTGCCAGCAATAGACTAGCGGAAACCACAGATACGCAGTATTTT	CASNRLAETTDTQYF
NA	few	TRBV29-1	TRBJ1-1	TGCAGCGTTGAAGGTACCCCAGGGAACCCTCCTGAAGCTTTCTTT	CSVEGTPGNPPEAFF
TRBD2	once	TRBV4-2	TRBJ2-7	TGTGCCAGCAGCCAAGTGTCTAGCGGGACGAACGAGCAGTACTTC	CASSQVSSGTNEQYF
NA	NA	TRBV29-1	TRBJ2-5	TGCAGCGTTCGCCGAGGCTGGCTCGGGGAGACCCAGTACTTC	CSVRRGWLGETQYF
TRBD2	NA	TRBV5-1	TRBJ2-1	TGCGCCAGCAGCACGACTAGCGGGAGGGTGATTGAGCAGTTCTTC	CASSTTSGRVIEQFF
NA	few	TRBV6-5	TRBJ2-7	TGTGCCAGCAGTTACTCCCCCGGGAGCTCGGGCGAGCAGTACTTC	CASSYSPGSSGEQYF
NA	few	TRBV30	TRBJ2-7	TGTGCCTGGAGTACACTGTCGGGTCTCTCCTACGAGCAGTACTTC	CAWSTLSGLSYEQYF
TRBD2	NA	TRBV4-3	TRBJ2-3	TGCGCCAGCAGCCAAGTAAGGACTAGCCGGGATACGCAGTATTTT	CASSQVRTSRDTQYF